One and the same sample provided the 17 T cell receptor beta chains below, sequenced in a study of blood T cell repertoires in COVID-19. This table comes from immunoSEQ multiplex PCR, and its TCRdb copy is limited to in-frame clones, with some not included. The sample carries about 75,000 clones, almost 90% recorded once. Sequencing was carried out using peripheral blood. The source is a human donor in a cohort sampled during active COVID-19.

The chain recombines TRBV19 with TRBJ2-1; 8 bases map to TRBD2. CDR1 and CDR2 from the germline V gene are LNHDA and SQIVND (reference sequence). The trim removed 6 bases at V and 1 base at J, leaving 11 bases unmatched. The CDR3 is 17 residues long. The CDR3 here is CASSPVGGGQSYNEQFF. DNA of the CDR3: TGTGCCAGTAGCCCCGTGGGCGGGGGGCAGTCCTACAATGAGCAGTTCTTC.

CDR3 protein: CASSFRGLAGDVGELFF. CDR3 nucleotide sequence: TGTGCCAGCAGTTTCCGGGGACTAGCGGGAGATGTCGGGGAGCTGTTTTTT. This chain joins TRBV27 and TRBJ2-2, with 14 bases identical to TRBD2. The CDR3 spans 17 residues. Germline CDR1 is MNHEY and CDR2 is SMNVEV (reference sequence). V shed 3 bases and J 7 bases; nucleotides not matched to a gene: 7.

The rearrangement links TRBV7-9 to TRBJ2-3; D is unresolved. CDR3 length equals 15 residues. The germline V gene has CDR1 SEHNR and CDR2 FQNEAQ (reference sequence). Deletions cut 4 bases from V and 0 bases from J, with 11 bases between. The CDR3 nucleotides are TGTGCCAGCAGCTACTACAAGACTAGCACAGATACGCAGTATTTT. Protein sequence: CASSYYKTSTDTQYF.

This chain joins TRBV7-8 and TRBJ1-4; TRBD1 is a possible D gene (6 bases). Germline values: CDR1 SGHVS, CDR2 FQNEAQ. Trimming took off 5 bases at V and 5 bases at J, with 21 bases between the two ends. The CDR3 totals 17 residues. CDR3 DNA sequence: TGTGCCAGCAGCCACCGACGGGGGGCGCAGAAGAATGAAAAACTGTTTTTT. It is translated as CASSHRRGAQKNEKLFF.

V is TRBV7-2 and J is TRBJ2-7, with 8 bases matching TRBD1. From germline, CDR1 is SGHTA and CDR2 FQGNSA. V shed 1 base, J shed 5 bases, and the junction held 7 bases outside the gene matches. The CDR3 totals 15 residues. The CDR3 nucleotides read TGTGCCAGCAGCTTAGACAGGGGGGTCGTCAACGAGCAGTACTTC. Protein sequence: CASSLDRGVVNEQYF.

The chain uses TRBV3-1 (or the pseudogene TRBV3-2) and TRBJ1-2, with D uncertain. From germline, CDR1 is LGHDT and CDR2 YNNKEL (reference sequence). Trimming shortened V by 1 base and J by 2 bases, and 8 bases separated the two germline ends. The CDR3 extends over 14 amino acids. This CDR3 is CASSQAEGNYGYTF. The CDR3 DNA follows: TGTGCCAGCAGCCAAGCGGAGGGAAACTATGGCTACACCTTC.

V gene TRBV19 combines with J gene TRBJ2-3; TRBD1 is a possible D gene (7 bases). Germline V gene sequence: CDR1 LNHDA, CDR2 SQIVND (reference sequence). This CDR3 spans 21 amino acids. V lost 5 bases and J 4 bases, leaving 34 bases between the germline ends. The CDR3 DNA follows: TGTGCCAGTAGTTCCTCGGACAGGACTCTTTCGTGGGAGGCGGGCGCAGATACGCAGTATTTT. It codes for CASSSSDRTLSWEAGADTQYF.

The chain couples TRBV5-4 to TRBJ1-1; 7 bases line up with TRBD1. CDR1 and CDR2 from the germline V gene are SGHNT and YYREEE (reference sequence). Trimming took 4 bases from V and 11 from J; bases not matched to a gene: 17. The CDR3 runs 15 residues. The CDR3, as DNA: TGTGCCAGCAGCCAGAGTATGGGACAGTCGGAAGAGGCTTTCTTT. Translation gives CASSQSMGQSEEAFF.

V and J are TRBV5-5 and TRBJ1-5; D is uncertain. CDR1 and CDR2 (germline): SGHKS, YYEKEE (reference sequence). This CDR3 has 14 residues. Trimming cost V 0 bases and J 3 bases, with 7 bases left between them. The CDR3 region is CASSLAGSNQPQHF. Here the CDR3 DNA reads TGTGCCAGCAGCTTGGCCGGGTCCAATCAGCCCCAGCATTTT.

The chain has TRBV6-1 and TRBJ1-4, with TRBD1 matching over 10 bases. The germline V gene has CDR1 MNHNS and CDR2 SASEGT. This CDR3 contains 15 residues. J lost 7 bases, V lost 0 bases, and 2 bases had no gene match. The CDR3 coding sequence is TGTGCCAGCAGTGAAGCGACAGGGGGCAGTGAAAAACTGTTTTTT. Encoded protein: CASSEATGGSEKLFF.

The chain has TRBV3-1 (or the pseudogene TRBV3-2) and TRBJ2-5; 9 bases are shared with TRBD2. CDR1 is LGHDT, CDR2 YNNKEL, per germline (reference sequence). Trimming at V came to 0 bases and at J to 5 bases, leaving 4 bases not matched to a gene. This CDR3 is 15 amino acids long. The CDR3 here is CASSQDGTSIETQYF. CDR3 sequence (DNA): TGTGCCAGCAGCCAAGACGGGACTAGCATCGAGACCCAGTACTTC.

The chain recombines TRBV19 with TRBJ2-5, with 9 positions matching TRBD2. J was trimmed by 0 bases and V by 0 bases; bases with no gene match: 5. This CDR3 is 17 amino acids long. The germline CDR1 and CDR2 sequences are LNHDA and SQIVND (reference sequence). The CDR3 loop reads CASSIDGTSGYQETQYF. CDR3 bases: TGTGCCAGTAGTATAGATGGAACTAGCGGGTACCAAGAGACCCAGTACTTC.

The genes are TRBV5-1 and TRBJ1-1; D is unclear. The CDR3 contains 13 residues. Trimming removed 6 bases at V and 1 base at J, with 10 bases between. Germline-derived CDR1 and CDR2 are SGHRS and YFSETQ. The CDR3 DNA reads TGCGCCAGCAAGGATATAGCGAACACTGAAGCTTTCTTT. As protein: CASKDIANTEAFF.

CDR3 amino acids: CASSQDRGKTGELFF. The CDR3 nucleotides are TGTGCCAGCAGTCAGGACAGGGGGAAGACCGGGGAGCTGTTTTTT. The chain combines TRBV6-5 with TRBJ2-2; 10 bases are shared with TRBD1. V dropped 5 bases and J dropped 5; count of bases not matched to a gene: 5. Germline loops: CDR1 MNHEY, CDR2 SVGAGI. This CDR3 has 15 residues.

The CDR3 region is CASSLAGGGPDTQYF. CDR3 bases: TGTGCCAGCAGCTTAGCGGGAGGAGGCCCAGATACGCAGTATTTT. The V and J genes are TRBV5-6 and TRBJ2-3, with 9 nucleotides matching TRBD2. The CDR3 sequence is 15 residues long. Germline loops: CDR1 SGHDT, CDR2 YYEEEE. V was clipped by 2 bases and J by 4 bases; unmatched bases: 5.

This chain uses TRBV6-6 with TRBJ1-1; D remains ambiguous. Per the germline V gene, CDR1 is MNHNY and CDR2 is SVGAGI (reference sequence). The CDR3 covers 15 residues. V was trimmed by 7 bases and J by 0 bases, leaving 15 bases between them. The CDR3 DNA is TGTGCCAGCACCGAGGCCATGAGCTTGAACACTGAAGCTTTCTTT. It is translated as CASTEAMSLNTEAFF.

The gene calls are TRBV29-1 and TRBJ2-3, with 13 bases fitting TRBD2. V shed 4 bases and J 6 bases; nucleotides not matched to a gene: 34. The germline V gene encodes CDR1 SQVTM and CDR2 ANQGSEA. The CDR3 loop spans 24 amino acids. As DNA, the CDR3 is TGCAGCGTTGCGGGACAGGGAGGACTAGCGGGAGAGTGGGACCCGTCAATAGTAGGCGATACGCAGTATTTT. This encodes CSVAGQGGLAGEWDPSIVGDTQYF.